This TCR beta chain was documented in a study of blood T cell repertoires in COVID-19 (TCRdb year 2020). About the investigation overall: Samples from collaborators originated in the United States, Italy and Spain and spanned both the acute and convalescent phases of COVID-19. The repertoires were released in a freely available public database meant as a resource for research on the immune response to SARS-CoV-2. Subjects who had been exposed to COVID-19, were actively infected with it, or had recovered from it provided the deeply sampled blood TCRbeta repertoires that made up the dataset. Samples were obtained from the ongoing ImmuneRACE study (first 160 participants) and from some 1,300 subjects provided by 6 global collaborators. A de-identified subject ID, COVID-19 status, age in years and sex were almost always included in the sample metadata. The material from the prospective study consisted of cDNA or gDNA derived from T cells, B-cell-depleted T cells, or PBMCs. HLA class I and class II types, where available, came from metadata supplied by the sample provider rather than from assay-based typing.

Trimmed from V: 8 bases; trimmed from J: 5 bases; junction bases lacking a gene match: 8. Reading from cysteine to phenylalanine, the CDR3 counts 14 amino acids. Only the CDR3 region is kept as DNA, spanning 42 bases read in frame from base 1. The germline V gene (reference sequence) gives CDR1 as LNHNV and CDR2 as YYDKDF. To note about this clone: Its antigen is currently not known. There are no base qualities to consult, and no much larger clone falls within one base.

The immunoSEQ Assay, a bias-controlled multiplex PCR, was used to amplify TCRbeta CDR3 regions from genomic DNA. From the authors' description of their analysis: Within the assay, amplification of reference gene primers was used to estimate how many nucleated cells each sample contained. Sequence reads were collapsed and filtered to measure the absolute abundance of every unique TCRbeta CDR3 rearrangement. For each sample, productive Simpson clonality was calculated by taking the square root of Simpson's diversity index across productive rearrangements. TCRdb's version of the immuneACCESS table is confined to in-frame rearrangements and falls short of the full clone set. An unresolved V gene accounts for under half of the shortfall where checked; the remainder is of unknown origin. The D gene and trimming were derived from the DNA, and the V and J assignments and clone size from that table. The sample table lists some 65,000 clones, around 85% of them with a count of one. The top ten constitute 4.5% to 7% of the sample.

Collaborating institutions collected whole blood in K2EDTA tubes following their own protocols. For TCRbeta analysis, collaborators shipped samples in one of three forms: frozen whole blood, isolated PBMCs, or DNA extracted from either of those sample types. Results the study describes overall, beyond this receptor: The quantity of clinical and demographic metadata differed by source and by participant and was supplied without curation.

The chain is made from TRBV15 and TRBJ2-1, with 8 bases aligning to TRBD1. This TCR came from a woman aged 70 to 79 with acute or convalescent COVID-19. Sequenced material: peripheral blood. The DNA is TGTGCCACCGGCCGAGGACAGGGCAACAATGAGCAGTTCTTC. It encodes CATGRGQGNNEQFF.